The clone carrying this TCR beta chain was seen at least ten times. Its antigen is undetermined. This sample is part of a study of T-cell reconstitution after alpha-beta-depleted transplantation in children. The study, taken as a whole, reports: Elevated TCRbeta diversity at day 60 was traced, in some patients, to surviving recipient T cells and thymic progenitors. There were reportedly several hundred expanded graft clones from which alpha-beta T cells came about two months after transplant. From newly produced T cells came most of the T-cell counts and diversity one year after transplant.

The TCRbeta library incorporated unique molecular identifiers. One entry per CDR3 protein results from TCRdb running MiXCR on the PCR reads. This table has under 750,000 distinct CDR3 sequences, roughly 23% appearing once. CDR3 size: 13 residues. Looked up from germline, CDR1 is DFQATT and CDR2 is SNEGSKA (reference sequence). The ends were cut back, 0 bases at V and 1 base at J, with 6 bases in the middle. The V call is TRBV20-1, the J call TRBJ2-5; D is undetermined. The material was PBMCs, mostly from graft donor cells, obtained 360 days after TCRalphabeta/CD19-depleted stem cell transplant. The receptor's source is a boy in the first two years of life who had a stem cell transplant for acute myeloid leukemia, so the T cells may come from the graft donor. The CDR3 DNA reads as TGCAGTGCTAGAGAGCCCATCCAAGAGACCCAGTACTTC. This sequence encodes CSAREPIQETQYF.